The sequence of this TCR beta chain was determined in a study of CD8 T cells in Susac syndrome. From germline, CDR1 is ENHRY and CDR2 SYGVKD. V was cut by 0 bases and J by 2 bases, with 6 bases left in between. The CDR3 has 14 residues. This clonotype has only one observation. Reverse transcription of about 0.45 to 1 ug RNA was performed with random hexamers. Across 54 Vbeta and 13 Jbeta, immunoSEQ multiplex PCR amplified TCR beta CDR3. TCRdb re-analysed the immunoSEQ multiplex PCR reads in MiXCR, keeping a single row per CDR3 protein. Of over 200,000 distinct CDR3 sequences listed, about 95% are singletons.

The rearrangement uses TRBV10-3 and TRBJ2-3; no clear D. The receptor was derived from a human donor with multiple sclerosis. The sample comprised CD4+ T cells from PBMCs. The chain's CDR3 is CAISESRFTDTQYF. The CDR3 region has the DNA TGTGCCATCAGTGAGTCACGCTTCACAGATACGCAGTATTTT.